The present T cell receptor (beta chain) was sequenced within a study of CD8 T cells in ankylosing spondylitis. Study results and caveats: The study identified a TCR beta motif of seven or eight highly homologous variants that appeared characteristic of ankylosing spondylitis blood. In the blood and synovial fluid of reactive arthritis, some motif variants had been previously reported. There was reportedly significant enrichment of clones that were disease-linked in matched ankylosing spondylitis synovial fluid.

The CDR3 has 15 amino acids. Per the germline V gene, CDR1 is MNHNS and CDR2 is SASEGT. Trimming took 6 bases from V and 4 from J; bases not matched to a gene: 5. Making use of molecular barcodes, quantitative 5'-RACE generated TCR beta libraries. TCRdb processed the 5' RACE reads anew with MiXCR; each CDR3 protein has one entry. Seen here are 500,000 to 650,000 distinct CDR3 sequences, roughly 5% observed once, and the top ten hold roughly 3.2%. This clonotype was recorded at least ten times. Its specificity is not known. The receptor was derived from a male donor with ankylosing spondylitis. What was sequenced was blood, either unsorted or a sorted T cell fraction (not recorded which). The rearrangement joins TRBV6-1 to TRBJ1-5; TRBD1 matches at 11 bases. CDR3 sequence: CASRPGTGGNQPQHF. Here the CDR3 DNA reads TGTGCCAGCAGACCCGGGACAGGGGGTAATCAGCCCCAGCATTTT.